Below, 28 T cell receptor beta chains from the same sample are listed, as sequenced in a study of blood T cells in healthy people across ages. Then a second PCR, running roughly 7 to 11 cycles, was carried out with a sample-barcoded 5' primer and a J-beta primer mix. Using its own MiXCR run on the 5' RACE reads, TCRdb lists one record per CDR3 protein. The repertoire includes roughly 800,000 distinct CDR3 sequences, 55% to 75% of them detected once, and approximately 23% sits in the top ten. Sequenced material: blood. The receptors originated from a man aged 25-40 years in good health.

The gene calls are TRBV6-1 and TRBJ1-2; tentative D call: TRBD1 (6 bases). The CDR3 consists of 13 residues. Germline V gene lookup returns CDR1 MNHNS and CDR2 SASEGT. This CDR3 is CASRQENNYGYTF. The CDR3 DNA reads TGTGCTAGCCGACAGGAGAATAACTATGGCTACACCTTC.

The table lists this clonotype with many counts. This chain connects TRBV2 to TRBJ2-5, with D unresolved. This CDR3 has 13 amino acids. V dropped 4 bases and J dropped 1 base, with 7 bases sitting between them. From germline, CDR1 is SNHLY and CDR2 FYNNEI. The CDR3 region has the DNA TGTGCCAGCAGTGTAGGGTCCCAAGAGACCCAGTACTTC. This gives the protein CASSVGSQETQYF.

The rearrangement joins TRBV6-2 or TRBV6-3 to TRBJ2-7, with a possible D match to TRBD1 (6 bases). Trimming took off 6 bases at V and 3 bases at J, with 18 bases between the two ends. The V gene's germline CDR1 is MNHEY and CDR2 SVGEGT. This CDR3 has 15 amino acids. CDR3 protein: CASSYPGTPLYEQYF. In nucleotides, the CDR3 is TGTGCCAGCAGCTATCCCGGGACACCTCTCTACGAGCAGTACTTC.

The CDR3 DNA reads as TGTGCCAGCAGTTCAATAGCGGGAGCCAAAAACATTCAGTACTTC. Its protein is CASSSIAGAKNIQYF. V gene TRBV28 combines with J gene TRBJ2-4, with 7 bases aligning to TRBD2. Trimming cost V 4 bases and J 0 bases; bases outside gene matches: 3. Germline V gives CDR1 MDHEN, CDR2 SYDVKM. CDR3 length: 15 residues. The full variable domain, with the rest looked up from reference TRBV28 and TRBJ2-4, is DVKVTQSSRYLVKRTGEKVFLECVQDMDHENMFWYRQDPGLGLRLIYFSYDVKMKEKGDIPEGYSVSREKKERFSLILESASTNQTSMYLCASSSIAGAKNIQYFGAGTRLSVL.

The chain combines TRBV10-3 with TRBJ1-2, with 8 bases identical to TRBD1. The CDR3 runs to 14 residues. J lost 5 bases, V lost 7 bases, and 9 bases had no gene match. Germline V gives CDR1 ENHRY, CDR2 SYGVKD. As DNA, the CDR3 is TGTGCCATCACGCCGGGACAGGAGATATATGGCTACACCTTC. Protein product: CAITPGQEIYGYTF.

J is TRBJ1-3 and V is TRBV4-1; no reliable D call. This CDR3 has 13 amino acids. V lost 2 bases to trimming and J lost 8 bases, with 10 bases between them. Germline loops: CDR1 MGHRA, CDR2 YSYEKL. The CDR3 nucleotides read TGCGCCAGCAGCCAACCGGGCTGGGACACCATATATTTT. Translating gives CASSQPGWDTIYF.

A few counts support this clonotype. The chain uses TRBV29-1 and TRBJ2-7; 9 bases are shared with TRBD2. Germline V CDR1 and CDR2: SQVTM, ANQGSEA. V lost 2 bases, J lost 0 bases, and 5 bases stayed unmatched. CDR3 length: 15 amino acids. The CDR3 DNA is TGCAGCGTTGAAATAGCGGGAGTCCGCTCCTACGAGCAGTACTTC. As protein: CSVEIAGVRSYEQYF.

The chain is built from TRBV10-3 and TRBJ2-1, with 11 bases lining up with TRBD2. The CDR3 contains 15 residues. J lost 4 bases, V lost 6 bases, and 5 bases had no gene match. Germline V gene lookup returns CDR1 ENHRY and CDR2 SYGVKD. The CDR3 spells CAIRELAGEYNEQFF. In DNA form, the CDR3 reads TGTGCCATCAGAGAACTAGCGGGGGAGTACAATGAGCAGTTCTTC.

This chain joins TRBV2 and TRBJ1-2; 9 bases line up with TRBD1. The CDR3 is 14 amino acids. V was clipped by 6 bases and J by 4 bases; unmatched bases: 6. The germline gives CDR1 SNHLY, CDR2 FYNNEI. CDR3 DNA: TGTGCCAGCAGCGCCGGGACAGGGAGCTATGGCTACACCTTC. Protein sequence: CASSAGTGSYGYTF.

The CDR3 DNA is TGTGCCAGCAGCGTAGCCGGGGGGCAAGGGTACGAGCAGTACTTC. Residues: CASSVAGGQGYEQYF. The J gene is TRBJ2-7, the V gene TRBV9; tentatively, D is TRBD2 (7 bases). Per the germline V gene, CDR1 is SGDLS and CDR2 is YYNGEE. CDR3 length equals 15 residues. The V end lost 0 bases, the J end lost 4 bases, and 14 bases lay between the germline ends.

The CDR3 DNA follows: TGTGCCTGGAGCGGGACGGGGAGCCCCCAGTACTTC. It specifies CAWSGTGSPQYF. The V and J genes are TRBV30 and TRBJ2-7; D possibly uses TRBD1 or TRBD2 (5 bases each). From germline, CDR1 is GTSNPN and CDR2 SVGIG (reference sequence). Trimming took 3 bases from V and 10 from J, leaving 16 bases between them. This CDR3 region has 12 residues.

This clonotype was observed a few times. The chain uses TRBV29-1 and TRBJ2-1; TRBD2 agrees at 7 bases. This CDR3 is 14 amino acids long. Germline lookup yields CDR1 SQVTM and CDR2 ANQGSEA. J gave up 4 bases and V 6 bases, and 9 bases lay outside the gene matches. Here the CDR3 DNA reads TGCAGCGTGTACAAGACAGCGGGGTACAATGAGCAGTTCTTC. Amino acids: CSVYKTAGYNEQFF.

The V gene is TRBV29-1, the J gene TRBJ1-2; D remains unclear. Per the germline V gene, CDR1 is SQVTM and CDR2 is ANQGSEA. The CDR3 loop spans 14 amino acids. Trimming cost V 6 bases and J 3 bases, with 17 bases left between them. CDR3 bases: TGCAGCGTCCCGGGGTGGGGAATGGACTATGGCTACACCTTC. Translation: CSVPGWGMDYGYTF.

The chain employs TRBV10-3 and TRBJ1-2, with D possibly being TRBD1 (5 bases). Germline CDR1 ENHRY, CDR2 SYGVKD. Trimming removed 10 bases at V and 6 bases at J, with 18 bases between. CDR3 length: 13 residues. The CDR3 here is CATGLRGEDGYTF. The DNA of the CDR3 is TGTGCCACCGGACTAAGGGGAGAGGATGGCTACACCTTC.

This clonotype was seen a single time. V and J are TRBV2 and TRBJ2-4; 7 bases fit TRBD1. This CDR3 spans 16 amino acids. CDR1 and CDR2 from the germline V gene are SNHLY and FYNNEI. J gave up 0 bases and V 7 bases, and 9 bases lay outside the gene matches. This chain's CDR3 is CASTNTGVLAKNIQYF. CDR3 bases: TGTGCCAGCACTAACACAGGGGTTCTAGCCAAAAACATTCAGTACTTC. The full variable domain, with the rest looked up from reference TRBV2 and TRBJ2-4, is EPEVTQTPSHQVTQMGQEVILRCVPISNHLYFYWYRQILGQKVEFLVSFYNNEISEKSEIFDDQFSVERPDGSNFTLKIRSTKLEDSAMYFCASTNTGVLAKNIQYFGAGTRLSVL.

The chain links TRBV7-2 to TRBJ2-5; D uncertain. The last part of the DNA fits TRBJ2-7 better; the J call may be wrong. Germline CDR1 is SGHTA and CDR2 is FQGNSA. This CDR3 is built from 15 residues. The CDR3 region is CASSLSGSALGEQYF. Written as DNA, the CDR3 is TGTGCCAGCAGCCTCTCAGGCAGTGCCCTCGGCGAGCAGTACTTC.

Ten or more counts support this clonotype. The V and J genes are TRBV12-3 or TRBV12-4 and TRBJ1-2, with D possibly being TRBD1 (5 bases). CDR3 length: 12 residues. With 5 bases removed from V and 8 bases from J, the gap between germline ends came to 12 bases. CDR3 in amino acids: CASSPYGGGYTF. The CDR3 DNA is TGTGCCAGCAGTCCATATGGGGGAGGCTACACCTTC.

V and J are TRBV3-1 and TRBJ2-1; maybe TRBD2 (6 bases). The CDR3 covers 13 residues. V lost 4 bases to trimming and J lost 8 bases, with 12 bases between them. Germline values: CDR1 LGHDT, CDR2 YNNKEL (reference sequence). Here the CDR3 reads CASSPAGSDEQFF. The CDR3 bases are TGTGCCAGCAGCCCCGCGGGATCTGATGAGCAGTTCTTC.

Only one count was recorded for this clonotype. The chain couples TRBV4-2 to TRBJ2-3; D is perhaps TRBD1 or TRBD2 (5 bases each). V was cut by 1 base and J by 1 base, with 9 bases left in between. The CDR3 runs 15 residues. Germline V gene data show CDR1 as LGHNA and CDR2 as YNFKEQ. Here the CDR3 reads CASSQGRDRTDTQYF. The CDR3 coding sequence is TGTGCCAGCAGCCAAGGACGGGACCGCACAGATACGCAGTATTTT.

This clonotype has more than one count but fewer than ten. V and J are TRBV3-1 and TRBJ2-1, with 10 bases that match TRBD2. Germline V gene sequence: CDR1 LGHDT, CDR2 YNNKEL (reference sequence). V lost 2 bases, J lost 9 bases, and 4 bases stayed unmatched. The CDR3 has 14 amino acids. The CDR3 reads CASSQLAGVTEQFF. CDR3 nucleotide sequence: TGTGCCAGCAGCCAACTAGCGGGAGTAACTGAGCAGTTCTTC.

The chain joins TRBV7-9 to TRBJ2-5; D possibly corresponds to TRBD2 (6 bases). V lost 4 bases and J 0 bases, leaving 27 bases between the germline ends. Germline lookup yields CDR1 SEHNR and CDR2 FQNEAQ (reference sequence). This CDR3 has 20 residues. The CDR3 region is CASSYPLAVRPGRYQETQYF. The CDR3 DNA reads TGTGCCAGCAGCTACCCCTTAGCCGTCCGACCGGGGAGGTACCAAGAGACCCAGTACTTC.

The chain links TRBV4-3 to TRBJ2-7; D unclear. The CDR3 is 15 amino acids. V gave up 4 bases and J gave up 0 bases, with 13 bases separating them. CDR1 and CDR2 (germline): LGHNA, YSLEER. The CDR3 region is CASSRSAESSYEQYF. The CDR3 coding sequence is TGCGCCAGCAGCCGCAGCGCCGAATCCTCCTACGAGCAGTACTTC.

This clonotype has a handful of counts. This sequence joins TRBV28 and TRBJ1-6; 11 bases align to TRBD1. The CDR3 contains 15 residues. CDR1 is MDHEN and CDR2 is SYDVKM in the germline V gene. The trim removed 7 bases at V and 10 bases at J, leaving 9 bases unmatched. DNA for the CDR3: TGTGCCAGCACCGCCACCGGGACAGGGGGATCACCCCTCCACTTT. Protein sequence: CASTATGTGGSPLHF. Variable domain in full (rest from reference TRBV28 and TRBJ1-6): DVKVTQSSRYLVKRTGEKVFLECVQDMDHENMFWYRQDPGLGLRLIYFSYDVKMKEKGDIPEGYSVSREKKERFSLILESASTNQTSMYLCASTATGTGGSPLHFGNGTRLTVT.

The chain joins TRBV5-1 to TRBJ2-1, with TRBD2 identical over 9 bases. Trimming removed 4 bases from V and 7 bases from J; junction bases left unmatched: 9. This CDR3 is built from 15 residues. Germline V gene lookup returns CDR1 SGHRS and CDR2 YFSETQ. CDR3 sequence: CASSRHASGENEQFF. The CDR3 region has the DNA TGCGCCAGCAGCCGACACGCTAGCGGGGAAAATGAGCAGTTCTTC. Complete variable domain (other parts from reference TRBV5-1 and TRBJ2-1): KAGVTQTPRYLIKTRGQQVTLSCSPISGHRSVSWYQQTPGQGLQFLFEYFSETQRNKGNFPGRFSGRQFSNSRSEMNVSTLELGDSALYLCASSRHASGENEQFFGPGTRLTVL.

The chain has TRBV18 and TRBJ2-3; 9 bases agree with TRBD2. Germline values: CDR1 KGHSH, CDR2 LQKENI. V lost 3 bases, J lost 3 bases, and 1 base stayed unmatched. The CDR3 runs to 14 residues. The DNA of the CDR3 is TGTGCCAGCTCACCGCGGGAGGGGACAGATACGCAGTATTTT. Amino acid sequence: CASSPREGTDTQYF.

In this sample, this clonotype turned up a few times. The chain recombines TRBV29-1 with TRBJ2-1; the match to TRBD1 covers 7 bases. CDR3 length equals 14 residues. The germline gives CDR1 SQVTM, CDR2 ANQGSEA. With 5 bases clipped from V and 6 bases from J, the junction kept 10 bases outside the gene matches. CDR3 nucleotides: TGCAGCGTTTCCCGACAGGGCACCATCAATGAGCAGTTCTTC. Its translation is CSVSRQGTINEQFF.

The chain uses TRBV4-3 and TRBJ2-7; 7 bases align to TRBD2. Trimming cost V 0 bases and J 5 bases; bases outside gene matches: 7. The CDR3 sequence is 15 residues long. Per germline, CDR1 LGHNA and CDR2 YSLEER. CDR3 sequence: CASSQDMGGSDEQYF. The CDR3 DNA sequence: TGCGCCAGCAGCCAAGATATGGGGGGGTCCGACGAGCAGTACTTC.

Details on this clonotype: The junction does not match germline at one end; this may be a read error. The rearrangement joins TRBV12-3 or TRBV12-4 to TRBJ2-5, with D tentatively TRBD2 (5 bases). This CDR3 contains 14 residues. CDR3 region: CAGSVYKGGETQYF. Written as DNA, the CDR3 is TGTGCCGGCAGTGTATACAAGGGCGGGGAGACCCAGTACTTC.